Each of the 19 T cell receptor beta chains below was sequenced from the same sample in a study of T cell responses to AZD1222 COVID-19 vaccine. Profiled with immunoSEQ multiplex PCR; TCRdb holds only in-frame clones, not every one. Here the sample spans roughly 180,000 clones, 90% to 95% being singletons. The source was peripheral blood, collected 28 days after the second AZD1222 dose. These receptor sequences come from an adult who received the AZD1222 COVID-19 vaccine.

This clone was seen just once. This CDR3 reads CASKSSGGGQETQYF. CDR3 DNA sequence: TGTGCCAGCAAGAGTAGCGGGGGGGGCCAAGAGACCCAGTACTTC. The gene calls are TRBV2 and TRBJ2-5; 11 positions agree with TRBD2. CDR3 size: 15 residues. J gave up 1 base and V 7 bases, and 5 bases lay outside the gene matches. Per germline, CDR1 SNHLY and CDR2 FYNNEI.

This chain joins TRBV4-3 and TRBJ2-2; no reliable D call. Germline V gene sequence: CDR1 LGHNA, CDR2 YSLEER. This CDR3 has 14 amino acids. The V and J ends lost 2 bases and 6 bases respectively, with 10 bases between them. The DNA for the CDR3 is TGCGCCAGCAGCCAAAGACCCGGGCCCGGGGAGCTGTTTTTT. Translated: CASSQRPGPGELFF.

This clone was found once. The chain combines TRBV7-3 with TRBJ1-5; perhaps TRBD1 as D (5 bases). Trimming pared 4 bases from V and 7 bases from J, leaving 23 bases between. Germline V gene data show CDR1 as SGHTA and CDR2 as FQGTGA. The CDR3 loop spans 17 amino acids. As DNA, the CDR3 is TGTGCCAGCAGCTCAGACAGTCACGCCCATTATGGACAGCCCCAGCATTTT. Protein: CASSSDSHAHYGQPQHF.

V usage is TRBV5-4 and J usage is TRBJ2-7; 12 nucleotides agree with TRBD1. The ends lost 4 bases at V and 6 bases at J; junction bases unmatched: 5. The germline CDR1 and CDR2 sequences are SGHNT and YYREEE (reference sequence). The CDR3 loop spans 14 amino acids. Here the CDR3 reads CASSRGQGAAEQYF. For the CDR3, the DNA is TGTGCCAGCAGCCGGGGACAGGGGGCAGCCGAGCAGTACTTC.

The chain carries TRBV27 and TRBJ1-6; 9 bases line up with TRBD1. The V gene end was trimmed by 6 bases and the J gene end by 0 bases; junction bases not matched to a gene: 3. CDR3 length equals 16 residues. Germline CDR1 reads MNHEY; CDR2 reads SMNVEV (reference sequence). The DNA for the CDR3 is TGTGCCAGCAGACAGGGGGCAGCCTCCTATAATTCACCCCTCCACTTT. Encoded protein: CASRQGAASYNSPLHF.

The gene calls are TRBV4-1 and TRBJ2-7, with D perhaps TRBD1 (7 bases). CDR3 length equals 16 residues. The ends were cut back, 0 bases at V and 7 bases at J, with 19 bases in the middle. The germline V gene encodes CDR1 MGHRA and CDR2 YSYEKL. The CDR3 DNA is TGCGCCAGCAGCCAAGATCGGGCCAGGGGGGCCGGGGAGCAGTACTTC. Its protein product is CASSQDRARGAGEQYF.

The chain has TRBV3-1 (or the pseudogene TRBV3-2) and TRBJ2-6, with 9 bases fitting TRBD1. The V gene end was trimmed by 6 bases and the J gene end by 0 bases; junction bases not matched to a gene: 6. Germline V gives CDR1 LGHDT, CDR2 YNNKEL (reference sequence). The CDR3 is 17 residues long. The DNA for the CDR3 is TGTGCCAGCAGTGGGACAGGGCTAGACTCTGGGGCCAACGTCCTGACTTTC. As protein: CASSGTGLDSGANVLTF.

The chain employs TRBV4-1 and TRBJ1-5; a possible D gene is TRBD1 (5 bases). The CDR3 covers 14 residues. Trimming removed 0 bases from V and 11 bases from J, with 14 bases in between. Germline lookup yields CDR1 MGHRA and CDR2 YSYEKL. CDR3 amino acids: CASSQDEGSLAQHF. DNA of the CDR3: TGCGCCAGCAGCCAAGACGAGGGGAGTCTGGCCCAGCATTTT.

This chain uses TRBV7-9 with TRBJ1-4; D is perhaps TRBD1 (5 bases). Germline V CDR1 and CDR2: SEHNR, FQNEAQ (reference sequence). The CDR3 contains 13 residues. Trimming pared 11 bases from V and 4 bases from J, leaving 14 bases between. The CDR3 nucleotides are TGTGCCGGTACGAGGGGTATTAATGAAAAACTGTTTTTT. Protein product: CAGTRGINEKLFF.

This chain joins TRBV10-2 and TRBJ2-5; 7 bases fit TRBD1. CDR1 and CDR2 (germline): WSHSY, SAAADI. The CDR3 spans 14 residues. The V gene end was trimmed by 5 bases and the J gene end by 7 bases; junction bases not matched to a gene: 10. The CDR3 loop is CASSYGTAVGTQYF. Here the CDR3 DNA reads TGCGCCAGCAGTTATGGGACAGCAGTGGGGACCCAGTACTTC.

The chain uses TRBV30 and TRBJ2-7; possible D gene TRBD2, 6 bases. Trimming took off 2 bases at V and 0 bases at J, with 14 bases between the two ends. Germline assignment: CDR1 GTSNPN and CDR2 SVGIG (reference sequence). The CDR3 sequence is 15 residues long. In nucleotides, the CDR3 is TGTGCCTGGAGTAGGAGGGAAGTTATCTCCTACGAGCAGTACTTC. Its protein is CAWSRREVISYEQYF.

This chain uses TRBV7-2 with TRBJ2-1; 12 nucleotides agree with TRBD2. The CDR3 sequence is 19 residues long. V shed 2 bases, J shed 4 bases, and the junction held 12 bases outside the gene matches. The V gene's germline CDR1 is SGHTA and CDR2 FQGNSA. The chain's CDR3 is CASSLRLAGGPTKYNEQFF. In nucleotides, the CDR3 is TGTGCCAGCAGCTTAAGGCTAGCGGGAGGGCCCACAAAATACAATGAGCAGTTCTTC.

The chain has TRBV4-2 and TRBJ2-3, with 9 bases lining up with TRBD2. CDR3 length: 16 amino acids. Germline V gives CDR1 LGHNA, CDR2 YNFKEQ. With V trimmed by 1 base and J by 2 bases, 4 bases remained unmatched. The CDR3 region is CASSQGTSVDTDTQYF. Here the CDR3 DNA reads TGTGCCAGCAGCCAAGGGACTAGCGTAGACACAGATACGCAGTATTTT.

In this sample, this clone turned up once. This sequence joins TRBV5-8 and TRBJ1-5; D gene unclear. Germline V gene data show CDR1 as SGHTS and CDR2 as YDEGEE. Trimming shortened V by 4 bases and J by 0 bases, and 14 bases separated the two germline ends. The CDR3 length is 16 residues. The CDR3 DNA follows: TGTGCCAGCAGCCCTATGGAAACCATTAGCAATCAGCCCCAGCATTTT. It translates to CASSPMETISNQPQHF.

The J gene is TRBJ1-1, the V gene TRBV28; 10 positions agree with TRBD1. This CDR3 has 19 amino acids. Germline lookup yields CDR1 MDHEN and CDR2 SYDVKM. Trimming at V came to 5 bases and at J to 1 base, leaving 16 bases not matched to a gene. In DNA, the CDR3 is TGTGCCAGCAGTCCATTAACCGGGACAGGGGCGATGGGGAACACTGAAGCTTTCTTT. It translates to CASSPLTGTGAMGNTEAFF.

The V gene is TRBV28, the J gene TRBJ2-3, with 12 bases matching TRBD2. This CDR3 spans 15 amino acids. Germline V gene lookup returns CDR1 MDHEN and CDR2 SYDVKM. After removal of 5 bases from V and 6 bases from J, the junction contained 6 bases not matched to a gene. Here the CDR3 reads CASSLAGGPRDTQYF. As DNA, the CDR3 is TGTGCCAGCAGTCTAGCGGGAGGGCCGAGGGATACGCAGTATTTT. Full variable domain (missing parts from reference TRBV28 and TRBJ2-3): DVKVTQSSRYLVKRTGEKVFLECVQDMDHENMFWYRQDPGLGLRLIYFSYDVKMKEKGDIPEGYSVSREKKERFSLILESASTNQTSMYLCASSLAGGPRDTQYFGPGTRLTVL.

CDR3 in amino acids: CAWRGGPFNQPQHF. CDR3 bases: TGTGCCTGGAGGGGAGGGCCTTTCAATCAGCCCCAGCATTTT. The chain uses TRBV30 and TRBJ1-5, with unresolved D. V shed 3 bases and J shed 3 bases, with 12 bases lying between them. This CDR3 region has 14 residues. Germline V lookup: CDR1 GTSNPN, CDR2 SVGIG (reference sequence).

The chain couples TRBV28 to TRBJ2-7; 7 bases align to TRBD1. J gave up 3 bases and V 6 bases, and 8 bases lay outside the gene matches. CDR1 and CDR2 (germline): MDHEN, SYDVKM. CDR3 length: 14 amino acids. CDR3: CASSYRGTVYEQYF. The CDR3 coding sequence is TGTGCCAGCAGCTACAGGGGAACTGTCTACGAGCAGTACTTC.

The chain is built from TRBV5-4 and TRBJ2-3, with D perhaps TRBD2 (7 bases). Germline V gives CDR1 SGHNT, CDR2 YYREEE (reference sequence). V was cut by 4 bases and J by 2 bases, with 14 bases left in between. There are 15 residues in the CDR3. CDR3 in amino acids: CASSAGADTTDTQYF. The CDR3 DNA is TGTGCCAGCAGCGCGGGGGCGGATACCACAGATACGCAGTATTTT. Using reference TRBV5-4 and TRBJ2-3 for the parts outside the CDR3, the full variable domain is ETGVTQSPTHLIKTRGQQVTLRCSSQSGHNTVSWYQQALGQGPQFIFQYYREEENGRGNFPPRFSGLQFPNYSSELNVNALELDDSALYLCASSAGADTTDTQYFGPGTRLTVL.